This TCR beta chain was identified during a study of graft-versus-host responses after intestinal transplantation. To note about this clone: What it recognizes is unknown.

Trimming took 3 bases from V and 0 from J; bases not matched to a gene: 9. There are 18 residues in the CDR3. Germline loops: CDR1 MGHRA, CDR2 YSYEKL. Assay: immunoSEQ multiplex PCR; the TCRdb copy retains only in-frame clones and omits some. The repertoire holds over 100,000 clones, with around 95% as singletons. The rearrangement joins TRBV4-1 to TRBJ2-3; 10 bases align to TRBD2. This material consisted of unstimulated CD8+ T cells sorted from spleen or lymph node cells, taken before intestinal transplant. The source is a human donor who received an intestinal transplant. The CDR3 reads CASSHPGTSASSTDTQYF. In DNA form, the CDR3 reads TGCGCCAGCAGCCACCCCGGGACTAGCGCATCTAGCACAGATACGCAGTATTTT.